The 10 T cell receptor beta chains below all came from one sample that was sequenced in a study of blood T cell repertoires in COVID-19. Using immunoSEQ multiplex PCR, the repertoire was profiled, and TCRdb retains in-frame clones only, with some absent. Of some 120,000 clones in the sample, around 81% were seen once. What was sequenced was peripheral blood. The source is a human donor in a cohort sampled during active COVID-19.

The table lists this clone with a few counts. This CDR3 reads CASSSRPSGGAMDTQYF. DNA of the CDR3: TGTGCCAGCAGCTCCCGACCTAGCGGGGGGGCCATGGATACGCAGTATTTT. The V gene is TRBV7-2, the J gene TRBJ2-3; TRBD2 matches 12 bases. The CDR3 runs 17 residues. V gave up 4 bases and J gave up 6 bases; unmatched junction bases: 11. Germline-derived CDR1 and CDR2 are SGHTA and FQGNSA.

V and J are TRBV6-6 and TRBJ1-2; 10 positions agree with TRBD1. This CDR3 has 14 amino acids. Germline loops: CDR1 MNHNY, CDR2 SVGAGI (reference sequence). V shed 6 bases, J shed 8 bases, and the junction held 9 bases outside the gene matches. The DNA for the CDR3 is TGTGCCAGCAGGATTCCCGGGACAGGGGAGGGCTACACCTTC. Translated, it gives CASRIPGTGEGYTF.

This chain connects TRBV27 to TRBJ2-1; TRBD2 matches 10 bases. CDR1 MNHEY and CDR2 SMNVEV come from the germline V gene (reference sequence). The CDR3 consists of 18 residues. The ends lost 3 bases at V and 3 bases at J; junction bases unmatched: 11. The CDR3 protein is CASSFSSVAGGVYNEQFF. The CDR3 bases are TGTGCCAGCAGTTTCTCGTCCGTAGCGGGGGGAGTCTACAATGAGCAGTTCTTC.

Comment on this clone: A much more abundant neighbour one base away suggests this may be a read error. This chain links TRBV3-1 (or the pseudogene TRBV3-2) with TRBJ1-1; perhaps TRBD1 as D (5 bases). The length of the CDR3 is 14 residues. V shed 4 bases and J shed 1 base, with 10 bases lying between them. The germline V gene encodes CDR1 LGHDT and CDR2 YNNKEL (reference sequence). CDR3 nucleotides: TGTGCCAGCAGCCCCCTCGGGGGGAACACTGAAGCTTTCTTT. This translates into CASSPLGGNTEAFF.

This chain joins TRBV6-6 and TRBJ2-3; 8 bases are shared with TRBD2. This CDR3 has 14 residues. Trimming took 5 bases from V and 3 from J; bases not matched to a gene: 4. Per the germline V gene, CDR1 is MNHNY and CDR2 is SVGAGI (reference sequence). CDR3 coding DNA: TGTGCCAGCAGTAGGAGCGGGGGTACAGATACGCAGTATTTT. Amino acids: CASSRSGGTDTQYF.

This chain uses TRBV6-5 with TRBJ1-6; D is ambiguous. This CDR3 region has 16 residues. Trimming cost V 2 bases and J 7 bases, with 15 bases left between them. The germline gives CDR1 MNHEY, CDR2 SVGAGI. This chain's CDR3 is CASSYLTSRQNSPLHF. The CDR3 bases are TGTGCCAGCAGTTACCTGACATCCCGGCAAAATTCACCCCTCCACTTT.

The V gene is TRBV3-1 (or the pseudogene TRBV3-2), the J gene TRBJ1-2; D gene ambiguous. V was trimmed by 0 bases and J by 4 bases, leaving 12 bases between them. Germline CDR1 reads LGHDT; CDR2 reads YNNKEL (reference sequence). CDR3 length: 15 residues. CDR3 DNA sequence: TGTGCCAGCAGCCAAGATTGGGCAGGAACCTATGGCTACACCTTC. This gives the protein CASSQDWAGTYGYTF.

The gene calls are TRBV2 and TRBJ2-2, with TRBD1 matching over 7 bases. This CDR3 comprises 15 residues. The junction had 5 bases not matched to a gene; V was cut back by 7 bases and J by 0 bases. Germline V gives CDR1 SNHLY, CDR2 FYNNEI. In DNA form, the CDR3 reads TGTGCCAGCAAGGGACAGACAACGAACACCGGGGAGCTGTTTTTT. It translates to CASKGQTTNTGELFF.

V is TRBV11-2 and J is TRBJ1-1; D remains ambiguous. V gave up 3 bases and J gave up 8 bases, with 10 bases separating them. The length of the CDR3 is 12 residues. Germline V lookup: CDR1 SGHAT, CDR2 FQNNGV. The CDR3 protein is CASSFGPTEAFF. The CDR3 bases are TGTGCCAGCAGCTTTGGCCCAACGGAAGCTTTCTTT. Looking up the rest from reference TRBV11-2 and TRBJ1-1 gives the full variable domain: EAGVAQSPRYKIIEKRQSVAFWCNPISGHATLYWYQQILGQGPKLLIQFQNNGVVDDSQLPKDRFSAERLKGVDSTLKIQPAKLEDSAVYLCASSFGPTEAFFGQGTRLTVV.

This rearrangement joins TRBV28 to TRBJ1-6, with 8 bases lining up with TRBD1. After removal of 8 bases from V and 6 bases from J, the junction contained 9 bases not matched to a gene. The CDR3 is made up of 15 amino acids. From germline, CDR1 is MDHEN and CDR2 SYDVKM. DNA for the CDR3: TGTGCCAGCCTCGAACAGGGGGTGGGTAATTCACCCCTCCACTTT. Protein sequence: CASLEQGVGNSPLHF.